This entry describes one T cell receptor (beta chain). Unmatched junction bases numbered 17, after V lost 1 base and J lost 7 bases. The CDR3 is 18 amino acids. From germline, CDR1 is SGHRS and CDR2 YFSETQ. Sequencing was performed with immunoSEQ multiplex PCR; in TCRdb, only in-frame clones are kept and a portion is missing. The sample includes 15,000 to 20,000 clones, around 90% of them seen just once. These data are taken from a study of T cell changes during pregnancy in multiple sclerosis. The receptor was isolated from a female donor in good health, enrolled as a control in a pregnancy study. The input for sequencing was CD8+ T cells from peripheral blood mononuclear cells, taken after pregnancy. This chain links TRBV5-1 with TRBJ2-1; the match to TRBD2 covers 7 bases. The CDR3: CASSLRSLLASITNEQFF. For the CDR3, the DNA is TGCGCCAGCAGCTTGAGGAGCTTACTAGCGAGTATTACGAATGAGCAGTTCTTC.